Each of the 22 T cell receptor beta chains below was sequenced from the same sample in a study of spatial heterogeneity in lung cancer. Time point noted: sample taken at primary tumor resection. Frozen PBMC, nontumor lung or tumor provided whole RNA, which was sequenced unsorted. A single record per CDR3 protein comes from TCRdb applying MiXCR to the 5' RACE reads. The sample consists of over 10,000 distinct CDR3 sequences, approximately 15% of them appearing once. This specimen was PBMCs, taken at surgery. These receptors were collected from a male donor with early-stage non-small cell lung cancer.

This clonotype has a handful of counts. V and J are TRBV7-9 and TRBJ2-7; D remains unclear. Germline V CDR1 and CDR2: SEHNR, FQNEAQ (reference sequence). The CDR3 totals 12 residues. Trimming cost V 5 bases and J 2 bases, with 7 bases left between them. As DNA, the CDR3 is TGTGCCAGCAGCGCCCTCGCCTACGAGCAGTACTTC. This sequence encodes CASSALAYEQYF. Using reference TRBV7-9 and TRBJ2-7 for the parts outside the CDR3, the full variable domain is DTGVSQNPRHKITKRGQNVTFRCDPISEHNRLYWYRQTLGQGPEFLTYFQNEAQLEKSRLLSDRFSAERPKGSFSTLEIQRTEQGDSAMYLCASSALAYEQYFGPGTRLTVT.

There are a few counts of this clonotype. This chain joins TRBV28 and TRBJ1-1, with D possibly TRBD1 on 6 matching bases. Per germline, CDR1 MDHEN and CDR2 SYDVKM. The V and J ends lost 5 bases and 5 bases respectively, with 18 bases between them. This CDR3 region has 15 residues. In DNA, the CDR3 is TGTGCCAGCAGTCTCATCTCAGGGGTACAGACTGAAGCTTTCTTT. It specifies CASSLISGVQTEAFF.

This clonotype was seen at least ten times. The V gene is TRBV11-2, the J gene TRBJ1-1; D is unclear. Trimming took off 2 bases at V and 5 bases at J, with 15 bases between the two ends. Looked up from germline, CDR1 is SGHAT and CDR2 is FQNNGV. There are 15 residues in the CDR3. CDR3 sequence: CASSLSVRLGTEAFF. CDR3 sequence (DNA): TGTGCCAGCAGCTTATCCGTCCGCCTTGGGACTGAAGCTTTCTTT.

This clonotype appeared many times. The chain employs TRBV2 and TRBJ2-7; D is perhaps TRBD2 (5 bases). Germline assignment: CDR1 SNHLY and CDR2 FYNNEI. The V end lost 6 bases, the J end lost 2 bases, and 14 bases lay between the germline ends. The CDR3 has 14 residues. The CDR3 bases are TGTGCCAGCAGCCCTTGGAGGTGGCCCTACGAGCAGTACTTC. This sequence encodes CASSPWRWPYEQYF.

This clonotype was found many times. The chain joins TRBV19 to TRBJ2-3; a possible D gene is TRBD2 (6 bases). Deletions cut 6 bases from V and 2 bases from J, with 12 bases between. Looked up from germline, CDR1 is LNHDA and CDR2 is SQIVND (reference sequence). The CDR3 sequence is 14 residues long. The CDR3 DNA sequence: TGTGCCAGTAGGGGGCTAGCGTTCACAGATACGCAGTATTTT. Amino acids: CASRGLAFTDTQYF.

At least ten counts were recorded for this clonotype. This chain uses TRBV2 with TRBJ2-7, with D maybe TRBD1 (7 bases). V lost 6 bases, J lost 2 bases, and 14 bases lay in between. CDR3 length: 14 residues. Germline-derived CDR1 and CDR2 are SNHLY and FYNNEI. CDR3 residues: CASRDGGQPYEQYF. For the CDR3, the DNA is TGTGCCAGCAGAGACGGGGGACAGCCCTACGAGCAGTACTTC.

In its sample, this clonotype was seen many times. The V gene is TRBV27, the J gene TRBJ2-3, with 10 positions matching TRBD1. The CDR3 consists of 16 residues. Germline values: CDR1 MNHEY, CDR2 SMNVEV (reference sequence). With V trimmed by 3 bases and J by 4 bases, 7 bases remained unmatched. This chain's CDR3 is CASSFLRDRGPDTQYF. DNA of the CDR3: TGTGCCAGCAGTTTCCTCCGGGACAGGGGCCCAGATACGCAGTATTTT.

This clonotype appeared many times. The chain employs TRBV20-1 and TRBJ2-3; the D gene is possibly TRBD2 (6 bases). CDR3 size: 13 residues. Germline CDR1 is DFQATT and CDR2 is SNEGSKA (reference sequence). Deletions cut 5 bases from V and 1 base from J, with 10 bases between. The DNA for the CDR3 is TGCAGTGCTGCGACTAGTGGCACAGATACGCAGTATTTT. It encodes CSAATSGTDTQYF.

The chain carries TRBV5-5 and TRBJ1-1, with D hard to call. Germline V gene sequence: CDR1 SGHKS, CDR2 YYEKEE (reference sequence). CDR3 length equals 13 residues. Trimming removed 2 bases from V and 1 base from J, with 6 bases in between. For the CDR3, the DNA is TGTGCCAGCAGCTTCCTGGAGAACACTGAAGCTTTCTTT. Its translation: CASSFLENTEAFF.

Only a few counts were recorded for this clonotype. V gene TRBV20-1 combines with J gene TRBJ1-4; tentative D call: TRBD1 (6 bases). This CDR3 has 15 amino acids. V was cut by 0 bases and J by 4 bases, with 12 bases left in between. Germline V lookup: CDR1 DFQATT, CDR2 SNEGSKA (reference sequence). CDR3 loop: CSARDLGDINEKLFF. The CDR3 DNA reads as TGCAGTGCTAGAGATCTAGGGGACATTAATGAAAAACTGTTTTTT.

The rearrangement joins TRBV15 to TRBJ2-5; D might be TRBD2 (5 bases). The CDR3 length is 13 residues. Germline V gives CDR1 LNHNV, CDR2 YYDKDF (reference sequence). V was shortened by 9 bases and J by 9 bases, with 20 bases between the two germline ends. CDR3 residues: CATLADGERSQYF. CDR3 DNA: TGTGCCACTCTTGCGGACGGGGAACGGTCCCAGTACTTC.

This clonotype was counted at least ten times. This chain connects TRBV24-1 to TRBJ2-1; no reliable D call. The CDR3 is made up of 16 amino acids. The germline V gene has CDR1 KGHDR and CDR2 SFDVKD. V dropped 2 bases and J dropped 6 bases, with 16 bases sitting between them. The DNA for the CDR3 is TGTGCCACCAGTGATTCGGAGACATCTGGGATCAATGAGCAGTTCTTC. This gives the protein CATSDSETSGINEQFF.

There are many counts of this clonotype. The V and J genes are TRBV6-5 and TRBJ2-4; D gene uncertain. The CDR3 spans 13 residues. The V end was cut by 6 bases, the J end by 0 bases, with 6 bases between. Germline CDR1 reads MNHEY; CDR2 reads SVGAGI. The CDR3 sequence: CASRQLAKNIQYF. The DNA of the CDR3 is TGTGCCAGCAGGCAGCTAGCCAAAAACATTCAGTACTTC.

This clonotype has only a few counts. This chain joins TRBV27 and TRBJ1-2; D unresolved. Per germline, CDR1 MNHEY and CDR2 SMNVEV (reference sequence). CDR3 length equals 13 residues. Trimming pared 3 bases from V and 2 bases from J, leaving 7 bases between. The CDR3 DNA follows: TGTGCCAGCAGTTTTCAGGCCAACTATGGCTACACCTTC. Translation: CASSFQANYGYTF.

The CDR3 loop reads CAAGQEYEQYF. CDR3 bases: TGTGCCGCAGGACAGGAGTACGAGCAGTACTTC. The V and J genes are TRBV6-6 and TRBJ2-7; 7 bases agree with TRBD1. This CDR3 is built from 11 residues. Trimming took 11 bases from V and 4 from J; bases not matched to a gene: 5. Germline lookup yields CDR1 MNHNY and CDR2 SVGAGI (reference sequence).

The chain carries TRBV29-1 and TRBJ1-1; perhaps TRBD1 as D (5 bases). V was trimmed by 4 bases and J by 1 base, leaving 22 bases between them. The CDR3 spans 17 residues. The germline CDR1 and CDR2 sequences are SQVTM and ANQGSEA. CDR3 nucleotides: TGCAGCGTTGGGGGCTTACGAGGATTTAATGAGAACACTGAAGCTTTCTTT. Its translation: CSVGGLRGFNENTEAFF.

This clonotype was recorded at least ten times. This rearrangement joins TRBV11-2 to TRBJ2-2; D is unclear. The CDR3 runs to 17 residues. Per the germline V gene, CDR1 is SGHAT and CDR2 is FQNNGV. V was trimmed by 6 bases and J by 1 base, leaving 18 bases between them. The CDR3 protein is CASSLTPRRLNTGELFF. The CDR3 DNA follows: TGTGCCAGCAGTTTAACCCCTAGACGTCTGAACACCGGGGAGCTGTTTTTT.

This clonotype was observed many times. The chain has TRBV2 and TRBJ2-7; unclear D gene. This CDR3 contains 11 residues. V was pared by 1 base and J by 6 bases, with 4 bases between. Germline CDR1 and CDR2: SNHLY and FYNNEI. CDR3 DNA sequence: TGTGCCAGCAGTGAAGGTGGCGAGCAGTACTTC. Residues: CASSEGGEQYF.

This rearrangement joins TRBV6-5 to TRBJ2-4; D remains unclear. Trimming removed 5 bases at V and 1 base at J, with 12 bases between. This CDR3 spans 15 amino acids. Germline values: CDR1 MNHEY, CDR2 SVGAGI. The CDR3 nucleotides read TGTGCCAGCAGTCCGCTAGGATCCGCCAAAAACATTCAGTACTTC. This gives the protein CASSPLGSAKNIQYF.

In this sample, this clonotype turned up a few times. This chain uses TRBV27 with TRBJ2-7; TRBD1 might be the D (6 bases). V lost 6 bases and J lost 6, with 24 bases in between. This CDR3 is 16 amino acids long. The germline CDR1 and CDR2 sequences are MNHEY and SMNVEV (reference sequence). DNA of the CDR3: TGTGCCAGCAGACCAATGGCGCTCACAGGGTCAGGCGAGCAGTACTTC. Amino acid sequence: CASRPMALTGSGEQYF.

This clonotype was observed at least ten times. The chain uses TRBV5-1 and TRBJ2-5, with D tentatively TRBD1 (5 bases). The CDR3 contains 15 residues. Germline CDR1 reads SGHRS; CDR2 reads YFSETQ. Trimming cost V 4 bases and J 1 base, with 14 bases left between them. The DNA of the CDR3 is TGCGCCAGCAGCATAAACAGGAGATTCCAAGAGACCCAGTACTTC. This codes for CASSINRRFQETQYF.

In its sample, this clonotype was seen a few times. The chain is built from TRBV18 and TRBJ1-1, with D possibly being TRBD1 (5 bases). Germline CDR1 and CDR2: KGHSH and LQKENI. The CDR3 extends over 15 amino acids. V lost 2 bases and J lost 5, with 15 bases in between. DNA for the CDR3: TGTGCCAGCTCACCAAGTCCAGGGAGGGAGACTGAAGCTTTCTTT. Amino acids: CASSPSPGRETEAFF.